This T cell receptor (beta chain) was documented in a study of blood T cell repertoires in COVID-19. Study-level information: Sample material is recorded as cDNA or gDNA derived from T cells, B-cell-depleted T cells, or PBMCs.

Original processing methods: Amplification of reference gene primers provided the estimated nucleated cell counts. Here immunoSEQ multiplex PCR was the method, and the copy in TCRdb shows in-frame clones only, minus some. The DNA was the basis for D and trimming; V, J and clone size are from that table. Found here are 75,000 to 100,000 clones, roughly 87% of them singletons; the top ten hold 4% to 5%. This TCR came from a man aged 65-85 years with acute or convalescent COVID-19. The sequenced sample was peripheral blood.

CDR3 nucleotides: TGTGCCAGCACCCTCAGCGGGGGGTACGAGCAGTACTTC. Protein: CASTLSGGYEQYF. This chain connects TRBV11-2 to TRBJ2-7, with 9 bases matching TRBD2. With V trimmed by 7 bases and J by 4 bases, 5 bases remained unmatched. CDR1 and CDR2 from the germline V gene are SGHAT and FQNNGV. This CDR3 is built from 13 residues.